The 6 T cell receptor beta chains below were found in one sample sequenced in a study of T cells expressing NK-cell markers. TCRdb re-called the 5' RACE reads and shows each CDR3 protein once, DNA omitted. This sample's table has 500,000 to 600,000 distinct CDR3 sequences. The sequencing sample was made of blood T cells: a sorted CD56 or NKG2C T cell subset, CD4+ or CD8+ T cells, or bulk PBMC T cells (not recorded which). The receptors stem from a young man in good health.

This chain links TRBV4-3 with TRBJ2-6; TCRdb returns TRBD2, unconfirmable since there is no DNA. Germline lookup yields CDR1 LGHNA and CDR2 YSLEER. This CDR3 comprises 19 residues. CDR3: CASSQSDWAELSGANVLTF.

The rearrangement uses TRBV27 and TRBJ2-3; TCRdb designates TRBD1, a call that cannot be tested without DNA. The CDR3 is 16 residues long. Germline assignment: CDR1 MNHEY and CDR2 SMNVEV (reference sequence). This chain's CDR3 is CASSLTPEEQADTQYF.

The genes are TRBV20-1 and TRBJ1-1. Germline CDR1 and CDR2: DFQATT and SNEGSKA (reference sequence). The CDR3 runs to 13 residues. The CDR3 protein is CSAIRPALDEAFF.

The CDR3 reads CASSTGLPTVEQYF. The V call is TRBV6-2 or TRBV6-3, the J call TRBJ2-7; TCRdb selects TRBD1, and the lack of DNA leaves this call unchecked. The CDR3 sequence is 14 residues long. Germline lookup yields CDR1 MNHEY and CDR2 SVGEGT.

The rearrangement joins TRBV7-2 to TRBJ1-2. Germline V gene lookup returns CDR1 SGHTA and CDR2 FQGNSA. This CDR3 spans 14 amino acids. The CDR3 sequence is CASSLVGSTYGYTF.

This chain joins TRBV20-1 and TRBJ2-3. The CDR3 runs to 17 residues. In germline, CDR1 is DFQATT, CDR2 SNEGSKA (reference sequence). The CDR3 loop reads CSARASRVGASTDTQYF.